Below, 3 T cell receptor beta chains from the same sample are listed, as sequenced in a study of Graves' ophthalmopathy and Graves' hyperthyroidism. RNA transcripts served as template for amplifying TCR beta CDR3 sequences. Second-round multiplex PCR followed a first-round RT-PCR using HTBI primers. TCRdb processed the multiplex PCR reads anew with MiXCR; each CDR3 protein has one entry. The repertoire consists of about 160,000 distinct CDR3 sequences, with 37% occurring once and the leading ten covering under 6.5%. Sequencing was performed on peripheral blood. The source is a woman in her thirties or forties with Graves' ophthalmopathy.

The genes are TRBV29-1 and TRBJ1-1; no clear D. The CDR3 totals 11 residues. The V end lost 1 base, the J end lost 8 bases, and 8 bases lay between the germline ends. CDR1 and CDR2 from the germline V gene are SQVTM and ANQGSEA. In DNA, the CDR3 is TGCAGCGTTGAAGGAGTGGACGAAGCTTTCTTT. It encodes CSVEGVDEAFF.

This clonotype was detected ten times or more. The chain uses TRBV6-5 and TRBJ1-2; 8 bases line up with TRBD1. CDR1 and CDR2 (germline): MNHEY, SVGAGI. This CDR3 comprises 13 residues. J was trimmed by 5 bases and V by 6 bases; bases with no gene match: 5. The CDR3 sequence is CASSPDRVYGYTF. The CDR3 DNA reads TGTGCCAGCAGCCCGGACAGGGTATATGGCTACACCTTC.

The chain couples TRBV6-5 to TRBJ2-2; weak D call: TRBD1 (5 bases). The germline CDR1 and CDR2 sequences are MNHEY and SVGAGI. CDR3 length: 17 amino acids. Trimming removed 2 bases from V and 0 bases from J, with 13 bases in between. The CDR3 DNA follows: TGTGCCAGCAGTTACGCAGGACACAGCGCGAACACCGGGGAGCTGTTTTTT. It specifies CASSYAGHSANTGELFF.